This T cell receptor beta chain originates from a study of beta chain features in type 1 diabetes. The CDR3 extends over 14 amino acids. With V trimmed by 0 bases and J by 5 bases, 1 base remained unmatched. CDR1 SGDLS and CDR2 YYNGEE come from the germline V gene. Since all of the isolated RNA was reverse transcribed, expressed TCRB transcripts were what got sequenced. The method was immunoSEQ multiplex PCR; TCRdb's version includes in-frame clones alone and lacks a portion of them. This sample has 150,000 to 200,000 clones, with roughly 65% found just once. Findings of the study overall: For patients and controls alike, PCR might favor shorter templates to the same degree. TCRB CDR3 length was moderately but significantly reduced in all four CD4+ subsets of Type 1 diabetes patients.

About this clone itself: The antigen remains unidentified.

Heparinised blood was drawn once per donor, averaging around 120 mL. The sequence was obtained from a man aged 30 to 45 with type 1 diabetes. Sequencing input: naive CD4+ T cells from blood. The chain has TRBV9 and TRBJ2-1, with 8 bases matching TRBD1. The CDR3 DNA reads as TGTGCCAGCAGCGTAGGGACAGGGAACAATGAGCAGTTCTTC. This encodes CASSVGTGNNEQFF. The full variable domain, with the rest looked up from reference TRBV9 and TRBJ2-1, is DSGVTQTPKHLITATGQRVTLRCSPRSGDLSVYWYQQSLDQGLQFLIQYYNGEERAKGNILERFSAQQFPDLHSELNLSSLELGDSALYFCASSVGTGNNEQFFGPGTRLTVL.